This TCR beta chain originates from a study of CD8 T cells in Susac syndrome. For the study at large: Treatment at blood withdrawal was none, corticosteroids, or intravenous immunoglobulin alone in Susac syndrome patients.

V gave up 0 bases and J gave up 4 bases; unmatched junction bases: 4. This CDR3 contains 17 residues. Looked up from germline, CDR1 is DFQATT and CDR2 is SNEGSKA (reference sequence). The RNA input was roughly 0.45 to 1 ug, and it was reverse transcribed with random hexamers. The TCR beta CDR3 was amplified by immunoSEQ multiplex PCR across 54 Vbeta, 13 Jbeta. A single record per CDR3 protein comes from TCRdb applying MiXCR to the immunoSEQ multiplex PCR reads. The sample consists of tens of thousands of distinct CDR3 sequences, 93% of them appearing once. TCR beta sequencing was performed on blood CD8+ and CD4+ T cells.

The sequence was collected from a human donor with Susac syndrome. The sample comprised CD4+ T cells from PBMCs. The V gene is TRBV20-1, the J gene TRBJ2-1, with 15 bases that match TRBD2. In DNA form, the CDR3 reads TGCAGTGCTAGAGATGGGGGACTAGCGGGGGGATACAATGAGCAGTTCTTC. Amino acids: CSARDGGLAGGYNEQFF.